Below are 20 T cell receptor beta chains sequenced from a single sample in a study of STAT5B mutations in CD4+ large granular lymphocyte leukemia. The method was immunoSEQ multiplex PCR; TCRdb's version includes in-frame clones alone and lacks a portion of them. The repertoire holds 20,000 to 25,000 clones, with 79% as singletons. Sequenced: CD4+ T cells from blood buffy coats. The origin of the receptors is a human donor in good health.

This clone was picked up a small number of times. This chain uses TRBV29-1 with TRBJ1-1; D perhaps matches TRBD1 (5 bases). Trimming removed 7 bases at V and 5 bases at J, with 14 bases between. Germline CDR1 is SQVTM and CDR2 is ANQGSEA. CDR3 length: 12 residues. This chain's CDR3 is CSATDGGTEAFF. DNA for the CDR3: TGCAGCGCTACGGACGGGGGTACTGAAGCTTTCTTT.

The chain joins TRBV29-1 to TRBJ2-1, with 10 bases fitting TRBD2. The CDR3 runs to 15 residues. J was trimmed by 8 bases and V by 6 bases; bases with no gene match: 13. CDR1 SQVTM and CDR2 ANQGSEA come from the germline V gene. Written as DNA, the CDR3 is TGCAGCGTAATTGGCCTAGCGGGAGTTATTGATGAGCAGTTCTTC. Protein product: CSVIGLAGVIDEQFF.

This clone was recorded a few times. The chain uses TRBV13 and TRBJ1-2; 8 bases are a match to TRBD1. Germline V gene data show CDR1 as PRHDT and CDR2 as FYEKMQ (reference sequence). The CDR3 loop spans 15 amino acids. The junction had 11 bases not matched to a gene; V was cut back by 5 bases and J by 6 bases. The CDR3 DNA reads as TGTGCCAGCAGCGAAACAGGGGGTCGCCTCGATGGCTACACCTTC. As protein: CASSETGGRLDGYTF.

The rearrangement uses TRBV5-4 and TRBJ2-7; D is possibly TRBD2 (7 bases). The CDR3 has 15 residues. Per germline, CDR1 SGHNT and CDR2 YYREEE (reference sequence). Trimming removed 3 bases from V and 4 bases from J, with 17 bases in between. DNA of the CDR3: TGTGCCAGCAGCTATGGACAGTCAGCGGGGTACGAGCAGTACTTC. This codes for CASSYGQSAGYEQYF.

The V call is TRBV10-1, the J call TRBJ2-3; possible D gene TRBD1, 5 bases. Trimming left V 11 bases short and J 0 bases short, with 15 bases between. This CDR3 region has 14 residues. Germline CDR1 reads WNHNN; CDR2 reads SYGVQD (reference sequence). DNA for the CDR3: TGCGCCGCGAGGCCGGACACAAGCACAGATACGCAGTATTTT. Translation: CAARPDTSTDTQYF.

V is TRBV7-8 and J is TRBJ2-1; D perhaps matches TRBD2 (6 bases). Germline CDR1 and CDR2: SGHVS and FQNEAQ. V gave up 2 bases and J gave up 6 bases, with 17 bases separating them. The CDR3 has 16 amino acids. Here the CDR3 reads CASSLRGGRTGNEQFF. DNA for the CDR3: TGTGCCAGCAGCTTACGTGGGGGGAGGACGGGCAATGAGCAGTTCTTC.

V is TRBV2 and J is TRBJ2-7, with 9 nucleotides matching TRBD2. The CDR3 has 15 amino acids. The junction had 8 bases not matched to a gene; V was cut back by 1 base and J by 7 bases. From germline, CDR1 is SNHLY and CDR2 FYNNEI. Here the CDR3 reads CASSEEGLASREQYF. Here the CDR3 DNA reads TGTGCCAGCAGTGAAGAGGGACTAGCTTCGAGGGAGCAGTACTTC.

V and J are TRBV6-5 and TRBJ1-1, with 8 bases matching TRBD1. V was pared by 2 bases and J by 1 base, with 0 bases of the junction left unmatched. CDR1 is MNHEY and CDR2 is SVGAGI in the germline V gene. The CDR3 totals 14 residues. The DNA of the CDR3 is TGTGCCAGCAGTTACGACAGGGGGAACACTGAAGCTTTCTTT. This codes for CASSYDRGNTEAFF.

V is TRBV30 and J is TRBJ2-7; 14 bases are shared with TRBD2. Germline values: CDR1 GTSNPN, CDR2 SVGIG (reference sequence). The CDR3 loop spans 15 amino acids. The V and J ends lost 4 bases and 4 bases, in that order; junction bases with no gene match: 6. Written as DNA, the CDR3 is TGTGCCTGGAAGATTGGGACTAGCGGGAGATACGAGCAGTACTTC. Protein: CAWKIGTSGRYEQYF.

This clone appeared a single time. The V and J genes are TRBV25-1 and TRBJ1-3, with a tentative D call TRBD1 (5 bases). Germline CDR1 reads MGHDK; CDR2 reads SYGVNS. This CDR3 spans 17 amino acids. V was shortened by 4 bases and J by 3 bases, with 19 bases between the two germline ends. CDR3 in amino acids: CASSALGYGGRGNTIYF. Here the CDR3 DNA reads TGTGCCAGCAGTGCCTTAGGGTACGGGGGACGTGGAAACACCATATATTTT.

This clone occurred a few times. V usage is TRBV21-1 and J usage is TRBJ1-5. TRBV21-1 is flagged as a pseudogene. This CDR3 is 17 amino acids long. The CDR3 here is CASSPRSRCSTNQPQHF. Here the CDR3 DNA reads TGTGCCAGCAGCCCACGGAGCCGGTGTTCTACGAATCAGCCCCAGCATTTT.

This chain joins TRBV5-6 and TRBJ1-4, with D maybe TRBD1 (5 bases). Trimming took 1 base from V and 7 from J, leaving 11 bases between them. The CDR3 extends over 14 amino acids. CDR1 and CDR2 (germline): SGHDT, YYEEEE. The CDR3 nucleotides read TGTGCCAGCAGCTTGTCGGGGGTAGGTGAAAAACTGTTTTTT. Residues: CASSLSGVGEKLFF.

The chain is built from TRBV11-3 and TRBJ2-7; perhaps D is TRBD1 or TRBD2 (6 bases each). CDR1 is SGHNT and CDR2 is YENEEA in the germline V gene. V was pared by 1 base and J by 0 bases, with 13 bases between. The CDR3 is 16 residues long. This chain's CDR3 is CASSLGGAASSYEQYF. The DNA for the CDR3 is TGTGCCAGCAGCTTAGGGGGGGCTGCGAGCTCCTACGAGCAGTACTTC.

This chain links TRBV6-1 with TRBJ2-7; D is possibly TRBD1 or TRBD2 (5 bases each). This CDR3 comprises 12 residues. Germline V CDR1 and CDR2: MNHNS, SASEGT. Trimming took 2 bases from V and 9 from J, leaving 11 bases between them. CDR3: CASSELGESQYF. CDR3 nucleotides: TGTGCCAGCAGTGAATTGGGGGAGTCGCAGTACTTC.

The gene calls are TRBV28 and TRBJ2-3; weak D call: TRBD2 (6 bases). The CDR3 length is 14 residues. V was pared by 9 bases and J by 2 bases, with 15 bases between. Germline V CDR1 and CDR2: MDHEN, SYDVKM. DNA for the CDR3: TGTGCCAGTAGTGCGGGGTTACACACAGATACGCAGTATTTT. This encodes CASSAGLHTDTQYF.

The rearrangement uses TRBV5-6 and TRBJ2-5; possible D gene TRBD1, 5 bases. The end of the DNA aligns better with TRBJ2-7, so the J call may be wrong. The CDR3 spans 15 residues. Germline loops: CDR1 SGHDT, CDR2 YYEEEE. The DNA of the CDR3 is TGTGCCAGCAGCTTGTATTTACCAGGGCACTACGAGCAGTACTTC. Translation gives CASSLYLPGHYEQYF.

The rearrangement links TRBV7-8 to TRBJ2-1; D is perhaps TRBD1 or TRBD2 (5 bases each). V lost 6 bases and J lost 8, with 23 bases in between. Germline values: CDR1 SGHVS, CDR2 FQNEAQ. This CDR3 has 16 amino acids. CDR3 amino acids: CASSYNRDLLGDEQFF. The CDR3 DNA is TGTGCCAGCAGTTACAACCGGGACCTCTTGGGGGATGAGCAGTTCTTC.

This clone was picked up a small number of times. The chain recombines TRBV2 with TRBJ1-1, with D maybe TRBD1 (5 bases). The V gene lost 3 bases and the J gene lost 4 bases, with 9 bases spanning the gap. The CDR3 covers 13 residues. The germline CDR1 and CDR2 sequences are SNHLY and FYNNEI. The DNA for the CDR3 is TGTGCCAGCAGTGAGATGAGGGGCACTGAAGCTTTCTTT. Protein: CASSEMRGTEAFF.

This clone was counted only a few times. The rearrangement joins TRBV10-3 to TRBJ1-1; D not resolved. The CDR3 runs to 13 residues. The V gene lost 4 bases and the J gene lost 1 base, with 7 bases spanning the gap. Per the germline V gene, CDR1 is ENHRY and CDR2 is SYGVKD. Written as DNA, the CDR3 is TGTGCCATCAGTGTAACAGAGAACACTGAAGCTTTCTTT. Encoded protein: CAISVTENTEAFF.

This clone was found a few times. This rearrangement joins TRBV2 to TRBJ2-7; 12 bases align to TRBD2. This CDR3 spans 14 amino acids. The V gene's germline CDR1 is SNHLY and CDR2 FYNNEI. Losses at the gene ends were 7 bases for V and 6 bases for J; bases not matched to a gene: 7. In nucleotides, the CDR3 is TGTGCCAGCACCCTAGCGGGAGGGCACCTCGAGCAGTACTTC. Its translation: CASTLAGGHLEQYF.